Included here is one TCR beta chain sequence, with context. Its antigen target is currently unknown. No clone much larger than this one lies a single base away; base qualities are absent. Healthy HIV-negative adults with no recently reported acute infections or vaccinations were included as donors. Every donor was a Caucasian adult residing in Nashville, Tennessee, USA. CD4+ T cells were enriched through magnetic negative selection, after which naive cells were positively selected on CD45RA and the remaining negative fraction served as the memory subset. Blood was collected by leukapheresis, and PBMCs were isolated by Ficoll-Histopaque density gradient centrifugation and then cryopreserved in liquid nitrogen vapor phase. Analytical flow cytometry was used to check the purity and quantity of every magnetically sorted T cell population. From each sorted fraction, genomic DNA was isolated and quantified by UV absorbance on a Nanodrop 2000c.

This sample is part of a study of shared clonotypes between healthy human individuals (TCRdb year 2020). Study-wide context: A few men and two women, aged 18 to 49 years, made up the cohort. Per donor, three plates each were used for CD4 naive and CD4 memory, two for CD8 naive, and one for CD8 memory. To estimate repertoire size and how much clonotype sharing occurs between individuals, the study deeply sequenced the blood TCR repertoires of a handful of healthy adults. To increase sequencing depth and limit assay-specific biases, different laboratories used diverse techniques to prepare libraries and sequence TCR repertoires. Per donor, leukapheresis produced somewhere between about 0.94 and 8.9 billion PBMCs.

Using the deep immunoSEQ assay, multiplex PCR amplified TCR CDR3 regions from genomic DNA. Genomic DNA extracted from each cell subset was distributed evenly over all wells of several immunoSEQ 96-well plates, and each plate served as one replicate. For sorted subsets, each replicate PCR was loaded with 200 ng genomic DNA, equivalent to 30,000 to 35,000 T cell genomes. Purified libraries were quantified with a Qubit 3.0 fluorometer, sized on a Bioanalyzer 2100, and re-quantified with the KAPA Library Quantification kit. Every immunoSEQ 96-well plate was sequenced on a dedicated single-read 150-cycle Illumina NextSeq 550 flow cell. The original pipeline was this. Because only junctional sequences without quality scores were contained in the immunoSEQ output, filtering matching that applied to full-length reads could not be performed. To assign V/J genes and CDR3, sequences were annotated against IMGT germline references using PyIR, a Python wrapper for IgBLAST v1.9. Reads were filtered out if the reads had weak V/J assignments (E-value above 1e-6), no CDR3, stop codons, out-of-frame junctions, or ambiguous translated residues. V3J clonotypes were defined as sequences sharing the same inferred V gene, J gene, and CDR3 amino acid sequence. Percentage overlap between repertoires was calculated by dividing the number of shared unique clonotypes by the size of the smaller repertoire. Richness of each repertoire was evaluated using RTK rarefaction, the Chao1 estimator, and Recon v2.1 estimates of unobserved clonotypes. For all TCRbeta clonotypes obtained by the gDNA method from several donors, generation probabilities were computed with OLGA. TCRdb took this table from immuneACCESS and kept in-frame rearrangements with V and J called. Such tables lack part of the clones; where checked against another copy, unresolved V genes explain under half of the gap, and the rest is unexplained. Clonal size and the V and J genes are those of that table, whereas D and trimming came from the DNA. The sample records over 1.4 million clones, approximately 96% of which are singletons. Of the sample, about 1.2% is held by the ten largest clones.

Taken from cysteine to phenylalanine, the CDR3 has 13 residues. Of the read, only the CDR3 DNA is kept; its 39 bases are in frame from base 1. Clipping removes 5 bases from V and 4 bases from J, with 3 as the unmatched junction base count. According to the germline V gene, CDR1 reads SGHVS and CDR2 reads FNYEAQ. Here is what the overall study found, with its caveats: Sharing across a few donors was observed for approximately 5% of naive CD4, 3.5% of naive CD8, over 2% of memory CD4, and about 0.39% of memory CD8 clonotypes. Compared with non-shared clonotypes, the clonotypes found in all four sorted-subset donors had higher generation probabilities. Sampling was restricted to blood, and TCR repertoires in tissue are likely to differ from TCR repertoires in blood. Larger estimated clonotype richness was generally found for naive subsets than for memory subsets. Incomplete sequencing was indicated by rarefaction of sorted-subset datasets, despite the large sequencing depth. Because the study included a small number of donors, the genetic and exposure-history diversity represented was limited. Based on pairwise subsampling, the degree of clonotype sharing among donors was expected to be affected by sequencing depth.

The sequence was obtained from a man younger than 45 in good health. Material: naive CD4+ T cells sorted from blood. The cell subset or site label here, explained by the study, means: CD45RA+ positively selected. The V gene is TRBV7-6 and the J gene is TRBJ1-2, and TRBD1 matches 8 of the central bases. The nucleotides are TGTGCCAGCAGCCGCGGACAGGGCTATGGCTACACCTTC. It translates as CASSRGQGYGYTF.